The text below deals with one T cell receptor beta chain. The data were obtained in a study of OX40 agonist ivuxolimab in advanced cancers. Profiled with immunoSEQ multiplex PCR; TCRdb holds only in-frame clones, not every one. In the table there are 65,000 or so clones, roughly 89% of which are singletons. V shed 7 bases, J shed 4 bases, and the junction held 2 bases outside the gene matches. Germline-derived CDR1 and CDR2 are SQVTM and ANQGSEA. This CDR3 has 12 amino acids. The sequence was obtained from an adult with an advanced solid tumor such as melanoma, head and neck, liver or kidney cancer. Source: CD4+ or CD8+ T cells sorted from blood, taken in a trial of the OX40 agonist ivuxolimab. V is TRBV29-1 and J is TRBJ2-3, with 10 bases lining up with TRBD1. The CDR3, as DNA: TGCAGCGAAGGACAGGGGGCAGATACGCAGTATTTT. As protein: CSEGQGADTQYF.